This T cell receptor (beta chain) comes out of a study of blood T cell repertoires in COVID-19. Here immunoSEQ multiplex PCR was the method, and the copy in TCRdb shows in-frame clones only, minus some. The repertoire holds 150,000 to 200,000 clones, with roughly 88% as singletons. The germline V gene has CDR1 GTSNPN and CDR2 SVGIG (reference sequence). The CDR3 runs to 14 residues. Trimming cost V 1 base and J 9 bases; bases outside gene matches: 2. The genes are TRBV30 and TRBJ1-6; 11 bases match TRBD1. Input material: PBMCs or T cells enriched from blood (not recorded which). The TCR sequence derives from a woman aged 18-29 years who had recovered from COVID-19. Here the CDR3 reads CAWSGGQGVSPLHF. The CDR3 bases are TGTGCCTGGAGTGGGGGACAGGGGGTTTCACCCCTCCACTTT.